A selection of T cell receptor beta chains follows, all from one sample in a study of cytomegalovirus exposure and HLA in healthy donors. The method was immunoSEQ multiplex PCR; TCRdb's version includes in-frame clones alone and lacks a portion of them. This sample has about 150,000 clones; 80% occur once, and the top ten carry around 13%. The specimen was PBMCs. The source of these receptors is a man aged 30 to 45 in good health and CMV-seropositive. Both conserved end residues are part of each CDR3. The D gene is left open where the match is weak. Clone size appears in some rows only: once, few, many, or a class for an expanded clone.

D gene	V gene	clone size	J gene	CDR3 DNA	CDR3 protein
TRBD1	TRBV7-9	-	TRBJ1-6	TGTGCCAGCAGCTCGCCGGCGGGACAGGGAATTTCACCCCTCCACTTT	CASSSPAGQGISPLHF
-	TRBV9	-	TRBJ1-4	TGTGCCAGCAGCGCCGCAGGGTATAATGAAAAACTGTTTTTT	CASSAAGYNEKLFF
-	TRBV6-1	once	TRBJ1-5	TGTGCCAGCATGGAGACCTTAGAGCCCCAGCATTTT	CASMETLEPQHF
-	TRBV23-1	few	TRBJ2-7	TGCGCCAGCAGTCAAAGGGTACGGGACTGTAGCTCCTACGAGCAGTACTTC	CASSQRVRDCSSYEQYF
TRBD1	TRBV7-9	-	TRBJ2-1	TGTGCCAGCAGCCACGACAGGGGCGAGGGCAATGAGCAGTTCTTC	CASSHDRGEGNEQFF
TRBD1	TRBV7-6	-	TRBJ2-7	TGTGCCAGCAGACCGGGACAGGGCGGGACCTACGAGCAGTACTTC	CASRPGQGGTYEQYF
TRBD1	TRBV11-2	few	TRBJ1-1	TGTGCCAGCAGCTACTCTTCCGGGACAGGGGACGGAGAAGCTTTCTTT	CASSYSSGTGDGEAFF
-	TRBV6-1	-	TRBJ2-7	TGTGCCAGCAGTGAAGCGCGTAGTAGCGGTCCTGACTCCTACGAGCAGTACTTC	CASSEARSSGPDSYEQYF
TRBD2	TRBV27	-	TRBJ2-2	TGTGCCAGCAGGACCCGACTAGCGAGGGGCGGGGAGCTGTTTTTT	CASRTRLARGGELFF
-	TRBV9	-	TRBJ2-3	TGTGCCAGCAGCTACGCGGGTCGGGGTACGCAGTATTTT	CASSYAGRGTQYF
TRBD1	TRBV28	-	TRBJ1-2	TGTGCCAGCGCTACAGGACAGGGACGCTATGGCTACACCTTC	CASATGQGRYGYTF
TRBD2	TRBV6-1	-	TRBJ2-1	TGTGCCAGCAGTGAACGTGGAGTCGGGGGGGGCGAGCAGTTCTTC	CASSERGVGGGEQFF
TRBD1	TRBV2	-	TRBJ1-1	TGTGCCAGCACCCCGGGACAGGGGGTATCTGAAGCTTTCTTT	CASTPGQGVSEAFF
TRBD1	TRBV19	few	TRBJ2-7	TGTGCCAGTAGTGACTTCTTCAGGGGGTCCTACGAGCAGTACTTC	CASSDFFRGSYEQYF
-	TRBV7-9	-	TRBJ2-4	TGTGCCAGCAGTCACCGCGACTTAGCCAAAAACATTCAGTACTTC	CASSHRDLAKNIQYF
TRBD1	TRBV9	-	TRBJ2-1	TGTGCCAGCAGCGTAGGACAGGGATCCTACAATGAGCAGTTCTTC	CASSVGQGSYNEQFF
TRBD2	TRBV2	-	TRBJ2-7	TGTGCCAGCAGGAACGGGACTAGCGGTTACTACGAGCAGTACTTC	CASRNGTSGYYEQYF
TRBD2	TRBV25-1	-	TRBJ2-7	TGTGCCAGCAGTGAGGGACTAGCGGGAGTCTACGAGCAGTACTTC	CASSEGLAGVYEQYF
TRBD1	TRBV15	-	TRBJ1-6	TGTGCCACCAGCAGAGACGACAGGGGCTTTTCACCCCTCCACTTT	CATSRDDRGFSPLHF
-	TRBV30	-	TRBJ2-7	TGTGCCTGGAAGGGGGAAGCGGCACGGAATGAGCAGTACTTC	CAWKGEAARNEQYF
-	TRBV11-3	few	TRBJ2-2	TGTGCCAGCAGCTTAGATACAGACGCCGGGGAGCTGTTTTTT	CASSLDTDAGELFF
-	TRBV5-4	-	TRBJ2-3	TGTGCCAGCAGCTTGGCCCCCGGGGAAGGGACAGATACGCAGTATTTT	CASSLAPGEGTDTQYF
TRBD2	TRBV4-2	-	TRBJ2-1	TGTGCCAGCAGCCACGGACTAGCGGCTAGATACAATGAGCAGTTCTTC	CASSHGLAARYNEQFF
-	TRBV5-4	-	TRBJ2-1	TGTGCCAGCAGCTCCCCCACCTCAGAAATCAATGAGCAGTTCTTC	CASSSPTSEINEQFF
-	TRBV12-5	-	TRBJ1-5	TGTGCTAGTGGTTTGACGGGAAGGGACAAATGGTATCAGCCCCAGCATTTT	CASGLTGRDKWYQPQHF
-	TRBV4-2	-	TRBJ1-1	TGTGCCAGCAGCCCCCAAATAGACACTGAAGCTTTCTTT	CASSPQIDTEAFF
-	TRBV4-2	-	TRBJ2-2	TGTGCCAGCAGCCAAGGCGGCGGGTACACCGGGGAGCTGTTTTTT	CASSQGGGYTGELFF
-	TRBV5-4	-	TRBJ2-7	TGTGCCAGCAGCGTGAGACAGGCGAGAGACGAGCAGTACTTC	CASSVRQARDEQYF
TRBD1	TRBV5-8	-	TRBJ2-4	TGTGCCAGCAGCTTGGGACAGGGGGAGATAGCCAAAAACATTCAGTACTTC	CASSLGQGEIAKNIQYF
TRBD2	TRBV11-3	-	TRBJ2-1	TGTGCCAGCAGCTTAGCCGGGACTAGCGGGAGGGCCTCCTACAATGAGCAGTTCTTC	CASSLAGTSGRASYNEQFF
TRBD2	TRBV4-2	-	TRBJ2-2	TGTGCCAGCAGCCAAGACGCCCTTACGGGAGGGACGAACACCGGGGAGCTGTTTTTT	CASSQDALTGGTNTGELFF
TRBD1	TRBV19	-	TRBJ2-2	TGTGCCAGTAGTCAGAGGGGGCTGGCCGGGGAGCTGTTTTTT	CASSQRGLAGELFF
TRBD1	TRBV25-1	-	TRBJ1-4	TGTGCCGTAGACCCGGGACAGGGCGGTGAAAAACTGTTTTTT	CAVDPGQGGEKLFF
-	TRBV19	few	TRBJ1-1	TGTGCCAGTAGTATAGATGCGAGGAACACTGAAGCTTTCTTT	CASSIDARNTEAFF
TRBD1	TRBV7-3	-	TRBJ2-1	TGTGCCAGCAGCTGGACAGGGCCCATCTACAATGAGCAGTTCTTC	CASSWTGPIYNEQFF
-	TRBV4-2	-	TRBJ2-2	TGTGCCAGCAGCCAAGGCCGGTCCCAACGGACCGGGGAGCTGTTTTTT	CASSQGRSQRTGELFF
-	TRBV5-1	-	TRBJ2-3	TGCGCCAGCAGCGCCGGGTCCACAGATACGCAGTATTTT	CASSAGSTDTQYF
-	TRBV25-1	-	TRBJ2-3	TGTGCCAGCAGTGAATTGGGGACCGGTGACAGGTATACGCAGTATTTT	CASSELGTGDRYTQYF
-	TRBV5-1	-	TRBJ2-7	TGCGCCAGCAGCCACCAGGGAAGTGGCGAGCAGTACTTC	CASSHQGSGEQYF
TRBD1	TRBV5-1	-	TRBJ2-5	TGCGCCAGCAGCAGGGACAGGATTGAGACCCAGTACTTC	CASSRDRIETQYF
-	TRBV29-1	-	TRBJ2-7	TGCAGCGTTGTGGAGACAGACTACGAGCAGTACTTC	CSVVETDYEQYF
-	TRBV7-3	once	TRBJ2-5	TGTGCCAGCAGCGCCTACCCCACTCGACAAGAGACCCAGTACTTC	CASSAYPTRQETQYF
-	TRBV9	-	TRBJ2-1	TGTGCCAGCAGCCCACAGGGATACAATGAGCAGTTCTTC	CASSPQGYNEQFF
TRBD1	TRBV5-1	few	TRBJ1-6	TGCGCCAGCAGCCTGGGACAGGGAACTTGGTTGGTGGATTCACCCCTCCACTTT	CASSLGQGTWLVDSPLHF
TRBD1	TRBV2	-	TRBJ1-1	TGTGCCAGCAGTCCCTCACAGGGGGTGAACACTGAAGCTTTCTTT	CASSPSQGVNTEAFF
-	TRBV25-1	-	TRBJ1-1	TGTGCCAGTTCAAGGGGGGGGAACACTGAAGCTTTCTTT	CASSRGGNTEAFF
-	TRBV6-6	-	TRBJ1-2	TGTGCCAGCAGTTACTCGGGGGCGACCTATGGCTACACCTTC	CASSYSGATYGYTF
-	TRBV28	-	TRBJ2-7	TGTGCCAGCAGTTTAGTGGCCAGAAGCTCCTACGAGCAGTACTTC	CASSLVARSSYEQYF
-	TRBV11-2	-	TRBJ1-1	TGTGCCAGCAGCCCAGGGTCCATCAGGGAAGCTTTCTTT	CASSPGSIREAFF
TRBD2	TRBV30	-	TRBJ2-7	TGTGCCTGGAGAGGGGGGACTAGCGGGGGCCCTGGGGAGCAGTACTTC	CAWRGGTSGGPGEQYF